This T cell receptor beta chain was sequenced in a study of follicular helper T cells after annual influenza vaccination. Germline-derived CDR1 and CDR2 are SGHDN and FVKESK. V lost 6 bases to trimming and J lost 0 bases, with 3 bases between them. This CDR3 spans 13 amino acids. Time point specified: 2015-2016 season, 7 days after influenza vaccination. The repertoire was sequenced with immunoSEQ multiplex PCR; TCRdb's copy has only in-frame clones and lacks some. The sample contains 10,000 or so clones, approximately 87% of which appear only once. This chain joins TRBV14 and TRBJ2-6; D gene unclear. Sequenced here: CXCR5- memory CD4+ T cells sorted from blood, sampled 7 days after influenza vaccination. The sequence was obtained from an adult who received the influenza vaccine. The CDR3 DNA reads as TGTGCCAGCAGGGACTCTGGGGCCAACGTCCTGACTTTC. Protein product: CASRDSGANVLTF.